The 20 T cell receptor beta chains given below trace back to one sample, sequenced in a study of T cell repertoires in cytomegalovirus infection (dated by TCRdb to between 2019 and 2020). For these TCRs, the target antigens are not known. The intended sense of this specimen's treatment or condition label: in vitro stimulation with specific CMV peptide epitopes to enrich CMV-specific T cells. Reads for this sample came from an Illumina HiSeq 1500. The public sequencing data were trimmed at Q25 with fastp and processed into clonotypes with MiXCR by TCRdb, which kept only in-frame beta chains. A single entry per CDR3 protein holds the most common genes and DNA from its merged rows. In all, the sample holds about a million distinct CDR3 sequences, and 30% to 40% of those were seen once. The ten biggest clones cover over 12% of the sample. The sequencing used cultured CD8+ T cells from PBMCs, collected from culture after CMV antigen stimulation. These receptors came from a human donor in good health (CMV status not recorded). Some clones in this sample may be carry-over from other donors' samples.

The CDR3 protein is CASQSGFNEKLFF. The CDR3 DNA reads TGTGCCAGCCAAAGCGGGTTTAATGAAAAACTGTTTTTT. The chain has TRBV11-2 and TRBJ1-4; D uncertain. The CDR3 consists of 13 residues. In germline, CDR1 is SGHAT, CDR2 FQNNGV. V was shortened by 8 bases and J by 4 bases, with 11 bases between the two germline ends.

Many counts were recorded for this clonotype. The CDR3 is CASTQTSAQGARETQYF. CDR3 DNA sequence: TGTGCCAGCACCCAAACCTCGGCACAGGGGGCAAGGGAGACCCAGTACTTC. V gene TRBV5-5 combines with J gene TRBJ2-5, with 9 bases that match TRBD1. Looked up from germline, CDR1 is SGHKS and CDR2 is YYEKEE (reference sequence). V shed 6 bases, J shed 5 bases, and the junction held 17 bases outside the gene matches. CDR3 size: 17 residues.

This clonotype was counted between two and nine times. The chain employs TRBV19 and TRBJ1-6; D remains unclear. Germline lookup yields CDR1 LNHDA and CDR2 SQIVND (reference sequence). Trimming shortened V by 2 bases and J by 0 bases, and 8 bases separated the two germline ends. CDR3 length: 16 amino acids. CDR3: CASSIHRSSYNSPLHF. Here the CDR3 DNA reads TGTGCCAGTAGTATACACCGGAGCTCCTATAATTCACCCCTCCACTTT.

CDR3 loop: CASSVGTGDEQYV. In DNA, the CDR3 is TGTGCCAGCAGCGTAGGGACAGGGGACGAGCAGTACGTC. The chain uses TRBV9 and TRBJ2-7; TRBD1 aligns across 9 bases. Germline CDR1 and CDR2: SGDLS and YYNGEE. J lost 5 bases, V lost 0 bases, and 0 bases had no gene match. This CDR3 region has 13 residues.

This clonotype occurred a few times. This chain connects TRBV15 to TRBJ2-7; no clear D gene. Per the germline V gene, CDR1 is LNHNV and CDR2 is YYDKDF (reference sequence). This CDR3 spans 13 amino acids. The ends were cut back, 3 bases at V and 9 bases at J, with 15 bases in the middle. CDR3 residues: CATSSANQVRQYV. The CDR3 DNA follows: TGTGCCACCAGCAGTGCCAACCAGGTGCGGCAGTACGTC.

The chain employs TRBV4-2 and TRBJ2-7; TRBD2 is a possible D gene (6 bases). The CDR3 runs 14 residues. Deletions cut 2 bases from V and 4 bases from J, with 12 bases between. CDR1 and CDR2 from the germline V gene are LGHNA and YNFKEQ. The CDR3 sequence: CASSQSGGVYEQYV. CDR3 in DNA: TGTGCCAGCAGCCAATCAGGCGGGGTGTACGAGCAGTACGTC.

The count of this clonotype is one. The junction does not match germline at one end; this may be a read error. CDR3 sequence reads: CASNLFDRAQETQYF. The CDR3 bases are TGTGCCAGCAACTTATTCGACAGGGCACAAGAGACCCAGTACTTC. J is TRBJ2-5 and V is TRBV7-9, with 7 bases fitting TRBD1. The CDR3 extends over 15 amino acids. Germline V gene data show CDR1 as SEHNR and CDR2 as FQNEAQ (reference sequence).

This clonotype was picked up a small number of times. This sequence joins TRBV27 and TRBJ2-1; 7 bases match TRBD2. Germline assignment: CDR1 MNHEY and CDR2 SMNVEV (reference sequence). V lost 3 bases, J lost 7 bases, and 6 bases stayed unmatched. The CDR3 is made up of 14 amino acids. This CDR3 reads CASSFGLDGNEQFF. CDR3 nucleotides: TGTGCCAGCAGTTTCGGACTAGACGGTAATGAGCAGTTCTTC.

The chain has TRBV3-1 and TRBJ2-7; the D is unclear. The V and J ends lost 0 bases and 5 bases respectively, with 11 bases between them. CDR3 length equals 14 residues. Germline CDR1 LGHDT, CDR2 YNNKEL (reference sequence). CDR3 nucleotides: TGTGCCAGCAGCCAAGATCAGCCTATCGACGAGCAGTACTTC. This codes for CASSQDQPIDEQYF.

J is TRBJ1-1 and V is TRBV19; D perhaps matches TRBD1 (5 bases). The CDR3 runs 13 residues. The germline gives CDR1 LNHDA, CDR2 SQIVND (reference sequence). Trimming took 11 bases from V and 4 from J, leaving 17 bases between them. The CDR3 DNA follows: TGTGCCGGGAGCCCAGGGAGCGGCACTGAAGCTTTCTTT. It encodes CAGSPGSGTEAFF.

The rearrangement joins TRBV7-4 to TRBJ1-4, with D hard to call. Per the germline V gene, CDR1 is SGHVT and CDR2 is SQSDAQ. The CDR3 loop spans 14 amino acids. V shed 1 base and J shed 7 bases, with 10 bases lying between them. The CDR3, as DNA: TGTGCCAGCAGCTTAGTGGGCTTAAGTGAAAAACTGTTTTTT. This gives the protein CASSLVGLSEKLFF.

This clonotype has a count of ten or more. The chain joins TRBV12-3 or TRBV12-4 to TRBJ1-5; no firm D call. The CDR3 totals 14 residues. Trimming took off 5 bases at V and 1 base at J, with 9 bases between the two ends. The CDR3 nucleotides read TGTGCCAGCAGTCAGTCGGGAAGCAATCAGCCCCAGCATTTT. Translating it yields CASSQSGSNQPQHF.

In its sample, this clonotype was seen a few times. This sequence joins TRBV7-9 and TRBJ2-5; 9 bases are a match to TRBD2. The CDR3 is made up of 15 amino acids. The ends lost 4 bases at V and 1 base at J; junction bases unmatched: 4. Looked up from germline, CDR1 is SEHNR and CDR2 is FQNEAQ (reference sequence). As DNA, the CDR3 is TGTGCCAGCAGCTACCCGGGACTAGCCCAAGAGACCCAGTACTTC. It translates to CASSYPGLAQETQYF.

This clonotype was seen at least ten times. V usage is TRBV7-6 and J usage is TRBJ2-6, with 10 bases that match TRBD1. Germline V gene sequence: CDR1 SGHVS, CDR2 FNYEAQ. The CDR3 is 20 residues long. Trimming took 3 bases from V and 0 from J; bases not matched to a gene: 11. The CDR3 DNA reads TGTGCCAGCAGCTTTGATTCAAGACAGGGGGCCGGCTCTGGGGCCAACGTCCTGACTTTC. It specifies CASSFDSRQGAGSGANVLTF. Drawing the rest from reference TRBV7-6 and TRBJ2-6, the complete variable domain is GAGVSQSPRYKVTKRGQDVALRCDPISGHVSLYWYRQALGQGPEFLTYFNYEAQQDKSGLPNDRFSAERPEGSISTLTIQRTEQRDSAMYRCASSFDSRQGAGSGANVLTFGAGSRLTVL.

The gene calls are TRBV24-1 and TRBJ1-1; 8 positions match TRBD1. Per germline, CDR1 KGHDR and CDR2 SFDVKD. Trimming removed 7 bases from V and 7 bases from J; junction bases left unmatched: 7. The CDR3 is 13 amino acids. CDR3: CATRGTGEGEAFF. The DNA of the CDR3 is TGTGCCACCAGGGGGACAGGCGAAGGTGAAGCTTTCTTT.

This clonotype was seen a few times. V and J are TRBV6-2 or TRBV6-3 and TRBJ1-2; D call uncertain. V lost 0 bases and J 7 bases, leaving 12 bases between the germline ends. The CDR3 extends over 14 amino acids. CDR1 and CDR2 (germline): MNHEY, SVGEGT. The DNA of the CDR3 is TGTGCCAGCAGTTACTCGCCTGCCTTCTCTGGCTACACCTTC. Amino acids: CASSYSPAFSGYTF.

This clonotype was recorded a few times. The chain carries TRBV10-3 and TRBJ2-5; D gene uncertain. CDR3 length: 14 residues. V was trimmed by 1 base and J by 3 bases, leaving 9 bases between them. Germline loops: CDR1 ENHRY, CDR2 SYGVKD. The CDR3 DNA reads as TGTGCCATCAGTGAGTTCAGTAGCAAAGAGACCCAGTACTTC. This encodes CAISEFSSKETQYF.

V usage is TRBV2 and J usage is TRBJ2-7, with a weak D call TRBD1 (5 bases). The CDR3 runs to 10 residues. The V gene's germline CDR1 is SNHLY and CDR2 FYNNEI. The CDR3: CASSGTQVIV. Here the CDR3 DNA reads TGTGCCAGCAGTGGCACACAGGTGATCGTC.

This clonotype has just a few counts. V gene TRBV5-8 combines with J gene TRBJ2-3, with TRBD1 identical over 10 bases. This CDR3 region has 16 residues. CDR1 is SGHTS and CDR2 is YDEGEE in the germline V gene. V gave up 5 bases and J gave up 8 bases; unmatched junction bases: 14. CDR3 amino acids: CASRLQGQGKRGTQYF. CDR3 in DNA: TGTGCCAGCAGACTCCAGGGACAGGGGAAGAGGGGTACGCAGTATTTT.

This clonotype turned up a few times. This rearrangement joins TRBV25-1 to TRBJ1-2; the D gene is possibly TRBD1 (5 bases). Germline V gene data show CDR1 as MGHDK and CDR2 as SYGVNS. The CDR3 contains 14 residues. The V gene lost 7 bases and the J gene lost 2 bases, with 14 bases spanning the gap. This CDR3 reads CASKTPGTNYGYTF. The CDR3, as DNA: TGTGCCAGCAAAACCCCCGGGACCAACTATGGCTACACCTTC.